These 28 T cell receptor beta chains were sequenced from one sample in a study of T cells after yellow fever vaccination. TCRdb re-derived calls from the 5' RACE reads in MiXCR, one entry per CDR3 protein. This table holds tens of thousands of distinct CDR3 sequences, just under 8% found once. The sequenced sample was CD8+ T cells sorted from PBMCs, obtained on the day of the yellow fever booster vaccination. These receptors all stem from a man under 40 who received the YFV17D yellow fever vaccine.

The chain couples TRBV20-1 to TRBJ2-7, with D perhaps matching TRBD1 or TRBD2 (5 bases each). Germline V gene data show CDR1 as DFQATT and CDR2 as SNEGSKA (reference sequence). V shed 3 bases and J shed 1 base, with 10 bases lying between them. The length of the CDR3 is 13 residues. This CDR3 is CSARGVNSYEQYF. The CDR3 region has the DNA TGCAGTGCTAGGGGGGTTAATTCCTACGAGCAGTACTTC.

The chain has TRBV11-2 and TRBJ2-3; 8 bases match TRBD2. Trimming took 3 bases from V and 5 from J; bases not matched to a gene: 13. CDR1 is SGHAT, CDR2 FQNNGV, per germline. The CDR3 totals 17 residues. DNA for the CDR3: TGTGCCAGCAGCTTCGCTCCGGCGGGAGGCCTTATAGATACGCAGTATTTT. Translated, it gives CASSFAPAGGLIDTQYF.

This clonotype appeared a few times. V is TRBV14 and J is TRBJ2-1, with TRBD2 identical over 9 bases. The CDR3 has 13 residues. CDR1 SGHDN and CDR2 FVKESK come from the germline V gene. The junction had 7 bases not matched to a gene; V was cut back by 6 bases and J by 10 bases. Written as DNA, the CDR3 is TGTGCCAGCAGTCCTAGCGGGAAGGACGAGCAGTTCTTC. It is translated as CASSPSGKDEQFF.

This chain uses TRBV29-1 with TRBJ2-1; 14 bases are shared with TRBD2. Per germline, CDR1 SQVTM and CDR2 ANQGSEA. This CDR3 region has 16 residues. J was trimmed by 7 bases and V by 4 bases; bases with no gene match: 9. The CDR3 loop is CSVGGLAGEGLNEQFF. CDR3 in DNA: TGCAGCGTTGGGGGACTAGCGGGAGAAGGGTTGAATGAGCAGTTCTTC.

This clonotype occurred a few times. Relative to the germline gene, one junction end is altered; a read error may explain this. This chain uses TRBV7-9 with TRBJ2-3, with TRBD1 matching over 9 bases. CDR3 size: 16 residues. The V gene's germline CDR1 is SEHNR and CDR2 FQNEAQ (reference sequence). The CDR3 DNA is TGTGCCAGCAGCCCTCCGGGGGACAGGGCCACATATACGCAGTATTTT. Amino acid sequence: CASSPPGDRATYTQYF.

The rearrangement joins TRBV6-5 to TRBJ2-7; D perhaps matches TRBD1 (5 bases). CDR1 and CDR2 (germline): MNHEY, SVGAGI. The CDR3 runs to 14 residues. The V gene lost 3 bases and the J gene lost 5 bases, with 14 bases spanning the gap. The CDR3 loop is CASSYSTRVDEQYF. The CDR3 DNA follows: TGTGCCAGCAGTTATTCGACCAGGGTTGACGAGCAGTACTTC.

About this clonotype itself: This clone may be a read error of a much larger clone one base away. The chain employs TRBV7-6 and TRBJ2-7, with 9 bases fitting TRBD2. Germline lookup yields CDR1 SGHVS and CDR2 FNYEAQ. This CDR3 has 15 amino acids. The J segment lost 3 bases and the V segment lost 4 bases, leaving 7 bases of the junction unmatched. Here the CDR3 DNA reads TGTGCCAGCAGCTCATCTAGCGGGATGAGCTACGAGCAGTACTTC. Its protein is CASSSSSGMSYEQYF. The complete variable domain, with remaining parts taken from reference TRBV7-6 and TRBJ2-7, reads GAGVSQSPRYKVTKRGQDVALRCDPISGHVSLYWYRQALGQGPEFLTYFNYEAQQDKSGLPNDRFSAERPEGSISTLTIQRTEQRDSAMYRCASSSSSGMSYEQYFGPGTRLTVT.

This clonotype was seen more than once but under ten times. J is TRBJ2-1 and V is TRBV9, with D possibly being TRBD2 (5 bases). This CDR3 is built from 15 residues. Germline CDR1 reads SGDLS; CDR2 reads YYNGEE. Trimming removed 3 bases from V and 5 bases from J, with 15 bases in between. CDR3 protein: CASSGRGASDNEQFF. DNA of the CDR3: TGTGCCAGCAGCGGTCGGGGTGCCAGTGACAATGAGCAGTTCTTC.

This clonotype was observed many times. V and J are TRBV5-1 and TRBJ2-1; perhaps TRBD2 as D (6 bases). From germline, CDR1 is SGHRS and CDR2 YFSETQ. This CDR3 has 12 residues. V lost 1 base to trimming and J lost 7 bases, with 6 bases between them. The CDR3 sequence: CASSLLANEQFF. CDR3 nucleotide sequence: TGCGCCAGCAGCTTGCTAGCGAATGAGCAGTTCTTC.

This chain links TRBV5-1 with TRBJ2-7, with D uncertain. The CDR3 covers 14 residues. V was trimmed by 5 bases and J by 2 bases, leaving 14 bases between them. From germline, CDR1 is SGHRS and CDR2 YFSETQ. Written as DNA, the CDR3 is TGCGCCAGCAGTAATGTTGGCGGTGCCTACGAGCAGTACTTC. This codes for CASSNVGGAYEQYF.

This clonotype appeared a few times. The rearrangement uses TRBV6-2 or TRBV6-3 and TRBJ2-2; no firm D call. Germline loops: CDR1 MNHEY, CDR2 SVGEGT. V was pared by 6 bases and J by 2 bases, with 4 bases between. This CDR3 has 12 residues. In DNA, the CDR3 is TGTGCCAGCAGAGCAAACACCGGGGAGCTGTTTTTT. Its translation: CASRANTGELFF.

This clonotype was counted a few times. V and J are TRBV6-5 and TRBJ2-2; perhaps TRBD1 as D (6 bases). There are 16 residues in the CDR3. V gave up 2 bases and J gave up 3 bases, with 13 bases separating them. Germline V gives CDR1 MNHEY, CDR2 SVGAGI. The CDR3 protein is CASSYGTTPDTGELFF. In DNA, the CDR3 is TGTGCCAGCAGTTACGGGACAACTCCAGACACCGGGGAGCTGTTTTTT.

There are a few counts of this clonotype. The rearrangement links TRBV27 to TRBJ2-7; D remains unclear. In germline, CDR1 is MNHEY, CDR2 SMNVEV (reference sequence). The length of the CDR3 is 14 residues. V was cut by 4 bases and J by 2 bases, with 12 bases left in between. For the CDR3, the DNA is TGTGCCAGCAGTTCGAGAGGCACGGCCTACGAGCAGTACTTC. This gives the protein CASSSRGTAYEQYF.

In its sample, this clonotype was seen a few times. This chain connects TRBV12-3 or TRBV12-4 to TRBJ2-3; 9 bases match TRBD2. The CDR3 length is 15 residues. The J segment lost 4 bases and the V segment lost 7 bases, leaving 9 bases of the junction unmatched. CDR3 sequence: CASTQAGGQADTQYF. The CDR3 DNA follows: TGTGCCAGCACGCAGGCGGGAGGGCAGGCAGATACGCAGTATTTT.

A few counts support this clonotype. The DNA for the CDR3 is TGTGCCAGCAGCCACCGCCGTCTAGCGGCAGAGGGTAATGAGCAGTTCTTC. Encoded protein: CASSHRRLAAEGNEQFF. This rearrangement joins TRBV7-6 to TRBJ2-1, with 7 bases fitting TRBD2. Trimming at V came to 5 bases and at J to 7 bases, leaving 17 bases not matched to a gene. The CDR3 length is 17 residues. Germline V gives CDR1 SGHVS, CDR2 FNYEAQ.

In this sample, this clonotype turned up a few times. This CDR3 is CATSARDGIRETQYF. CDR3 coding DNA: TGTGCCACCAGTGCCAGGGACGGGATTCGAGAGACCCAGTACTTC. V gene TRBV24-1 combines with J gene TRBJ2-5, with D tentatively TRBD1 or TRBD2 (5 bases each). CDR1 and CDR2 from the germline V gene are KGHDR and SFDVKD. The V and J ends lost 5 bases and 4 bases respectively, with 16 bases between them. The CDR3 is 15 amino acids.

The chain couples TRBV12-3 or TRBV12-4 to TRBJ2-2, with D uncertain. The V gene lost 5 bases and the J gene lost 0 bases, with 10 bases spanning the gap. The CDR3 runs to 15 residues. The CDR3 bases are TGTGCCAGCAGTCAAGGGTACGCGAACACCGGGGAGCTGTTTTTT. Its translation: CASSQGYANTGELFF.

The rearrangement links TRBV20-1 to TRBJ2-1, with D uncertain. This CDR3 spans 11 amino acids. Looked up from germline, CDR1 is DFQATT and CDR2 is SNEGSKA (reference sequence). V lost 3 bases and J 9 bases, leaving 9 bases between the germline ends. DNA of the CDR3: TGCAGTGCTAGGGCATTTGCTGAGCAGTTCTTC. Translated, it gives CSARAFAEQFF.

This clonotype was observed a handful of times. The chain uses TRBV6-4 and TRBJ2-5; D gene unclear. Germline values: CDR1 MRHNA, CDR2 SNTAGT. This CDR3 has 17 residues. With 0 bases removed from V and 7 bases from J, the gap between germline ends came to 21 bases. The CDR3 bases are TGTGCCAGCAGTGACTCGGTATTGGCACCACGGCGTGGGACCCAGTACTTC. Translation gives CASSDSVLAPRRGTQYF.

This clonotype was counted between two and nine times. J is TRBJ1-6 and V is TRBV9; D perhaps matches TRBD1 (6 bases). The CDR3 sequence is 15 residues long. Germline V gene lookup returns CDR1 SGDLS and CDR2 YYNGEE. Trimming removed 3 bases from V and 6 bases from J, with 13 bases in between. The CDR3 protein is CASSDSGTPNSPLHF. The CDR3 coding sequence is TGTGCCAGCAGCGACTCCGGGACACCTAATTCACCCCTCCACTTT.

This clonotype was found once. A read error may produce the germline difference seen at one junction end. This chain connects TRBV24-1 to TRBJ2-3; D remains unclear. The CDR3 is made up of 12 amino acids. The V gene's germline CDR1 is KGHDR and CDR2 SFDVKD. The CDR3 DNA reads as TGTGCCATCAGTGATCACGGAGATACGCAGTATTTT. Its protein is CAISDHGDTQYF.

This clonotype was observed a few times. CDR3 DNA: TGTGCCAGCACGCAAAGTCGGGTTGAGCAGTTCTTC. It is translated as CASTQSRVEQFF. The V and J genes are TRBV12-3 or TRBV12-4 and TRBJ2-1; D is ambiguous. V lost 7 bases, J lost 9 bases, and 13 bases lay in between. The CDR3 contains 12 residues.

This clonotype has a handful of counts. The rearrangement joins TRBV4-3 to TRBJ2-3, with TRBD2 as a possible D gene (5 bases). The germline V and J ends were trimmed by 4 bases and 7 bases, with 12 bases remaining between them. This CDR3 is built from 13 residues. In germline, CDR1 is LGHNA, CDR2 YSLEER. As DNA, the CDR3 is TGCGCCAGCAGCCCGGAGGAGACCTATACGCAGTATTTT. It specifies CASSPEETYTQYF.

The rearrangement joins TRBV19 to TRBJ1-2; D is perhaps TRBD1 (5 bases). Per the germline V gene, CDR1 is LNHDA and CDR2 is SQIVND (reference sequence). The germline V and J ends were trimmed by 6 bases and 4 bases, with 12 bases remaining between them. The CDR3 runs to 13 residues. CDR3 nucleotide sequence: TGTGCCAGTAGCCCGGGGGGGGGCTATGGCTACACCTTC. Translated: CASSPGGGYGYTF.

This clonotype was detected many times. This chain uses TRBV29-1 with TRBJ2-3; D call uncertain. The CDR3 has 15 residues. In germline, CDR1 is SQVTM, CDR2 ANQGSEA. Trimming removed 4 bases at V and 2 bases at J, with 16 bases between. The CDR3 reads CSVAFDPAPTDTQYF. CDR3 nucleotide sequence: TGCAGCGTTGCATTCGACCCAGCCCCCACAGATACGCAGTATTTT.

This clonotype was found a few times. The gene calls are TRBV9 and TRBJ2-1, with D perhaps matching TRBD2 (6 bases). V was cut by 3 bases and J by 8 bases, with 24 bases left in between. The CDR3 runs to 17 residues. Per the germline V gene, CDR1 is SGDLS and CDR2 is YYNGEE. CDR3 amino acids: CASSAGGSGRVTYEQFF. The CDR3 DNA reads TGTGCCAGCAGCGCCGGGGGTAGTGGACGAGTTACATATGAGCAGTTCTTC.

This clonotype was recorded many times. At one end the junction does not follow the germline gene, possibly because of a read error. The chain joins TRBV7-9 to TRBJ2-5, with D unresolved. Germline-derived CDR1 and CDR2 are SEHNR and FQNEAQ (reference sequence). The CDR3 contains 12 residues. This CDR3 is CASSGPQETQYF. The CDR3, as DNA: TGTGCCAGCAGCGGGCCGCAAGAGACACAGTACTTC.

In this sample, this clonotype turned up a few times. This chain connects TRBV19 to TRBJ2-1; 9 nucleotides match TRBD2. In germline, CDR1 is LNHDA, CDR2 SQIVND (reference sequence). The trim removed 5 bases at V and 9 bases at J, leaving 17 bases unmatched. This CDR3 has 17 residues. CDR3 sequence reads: CASSEPGASGTMGEQFF. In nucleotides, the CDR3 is TGTGCCAGTAGTGAACCCGGCGCTAGCGGGACCATGGGTGAGCAGTTCTTC.